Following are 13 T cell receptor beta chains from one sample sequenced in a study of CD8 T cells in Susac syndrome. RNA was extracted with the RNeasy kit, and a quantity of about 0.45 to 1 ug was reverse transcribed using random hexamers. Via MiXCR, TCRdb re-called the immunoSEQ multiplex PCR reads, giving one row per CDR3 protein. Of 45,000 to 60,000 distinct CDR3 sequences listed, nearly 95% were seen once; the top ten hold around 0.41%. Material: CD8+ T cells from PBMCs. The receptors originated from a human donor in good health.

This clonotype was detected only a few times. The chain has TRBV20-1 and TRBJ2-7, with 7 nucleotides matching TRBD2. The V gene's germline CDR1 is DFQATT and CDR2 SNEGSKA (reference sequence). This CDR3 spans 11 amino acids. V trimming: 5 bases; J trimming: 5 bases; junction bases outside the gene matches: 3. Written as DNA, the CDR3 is TGCAGTGCTGGACTAGAGAACGAGCAGTACTTC. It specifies CSAGLENEQYF.

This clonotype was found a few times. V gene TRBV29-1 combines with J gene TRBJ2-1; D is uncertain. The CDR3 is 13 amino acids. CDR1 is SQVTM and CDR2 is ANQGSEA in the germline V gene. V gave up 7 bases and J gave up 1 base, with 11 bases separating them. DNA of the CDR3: TGCAGCGCCCTAGGGATTTCCTACAATGAGCAGTTCTTC. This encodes CSALGISYNEQFF.

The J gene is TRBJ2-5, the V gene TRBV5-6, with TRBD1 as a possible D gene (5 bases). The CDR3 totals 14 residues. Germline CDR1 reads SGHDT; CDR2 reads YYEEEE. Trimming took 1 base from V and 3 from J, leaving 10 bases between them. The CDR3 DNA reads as TGTGCCAGCAGCTTGCTTACAGGAAAAGAGACCCAGTACTTC. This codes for CASSLLTGKETQYF.

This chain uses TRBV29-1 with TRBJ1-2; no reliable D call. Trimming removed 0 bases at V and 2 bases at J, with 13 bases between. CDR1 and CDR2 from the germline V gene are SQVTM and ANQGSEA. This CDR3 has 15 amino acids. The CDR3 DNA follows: TGCAGCGTTGAAGATACTTTACTCCCCAACTATGGCTACACCTTC. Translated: CSVEDTLLPNYGYTF.

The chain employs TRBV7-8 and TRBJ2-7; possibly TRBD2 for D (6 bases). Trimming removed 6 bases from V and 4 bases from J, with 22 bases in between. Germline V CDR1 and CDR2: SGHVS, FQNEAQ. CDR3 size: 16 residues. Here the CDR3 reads CASRLEAGSGLYEQYF. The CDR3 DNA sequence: TGTGCCAGCAGACTAGAGGCCGGTAGCGGATTATACGAGCAGTACTTC.

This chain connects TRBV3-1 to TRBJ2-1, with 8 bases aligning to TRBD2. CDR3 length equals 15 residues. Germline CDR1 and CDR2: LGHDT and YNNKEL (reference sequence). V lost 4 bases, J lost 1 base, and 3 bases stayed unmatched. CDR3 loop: CASSLREGSYNEQFF. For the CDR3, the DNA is TGTGCCAGCAGCCTCCGGGAGGGGTCCTACAATGAGCAGTTCTTC.

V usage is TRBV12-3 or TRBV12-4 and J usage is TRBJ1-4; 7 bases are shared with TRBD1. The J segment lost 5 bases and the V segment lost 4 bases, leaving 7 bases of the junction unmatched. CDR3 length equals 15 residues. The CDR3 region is CASSSPGQPNEKLFF. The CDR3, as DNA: TGTGCCAGCAGTTCCCCGGGACAGCCAAATGAAAAACTGTTTTTT.

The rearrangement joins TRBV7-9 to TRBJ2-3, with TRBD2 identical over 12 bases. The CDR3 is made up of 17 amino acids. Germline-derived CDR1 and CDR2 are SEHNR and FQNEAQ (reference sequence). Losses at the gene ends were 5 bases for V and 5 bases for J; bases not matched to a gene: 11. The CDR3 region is CASSPGGLAGGEDTQYF. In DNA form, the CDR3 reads TGTGCCAGCAGCCCGGGTGGGCTAGCGGGAGGGGAAGATACGCAGTATTTT.

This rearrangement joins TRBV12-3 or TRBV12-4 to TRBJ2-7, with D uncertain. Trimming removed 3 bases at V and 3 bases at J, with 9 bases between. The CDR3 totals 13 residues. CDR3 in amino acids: CASSLASFYEQYF. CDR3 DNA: TGTGCCAGCAGTTTGGCCTCTTTCTACGAGCAGTACTTC.

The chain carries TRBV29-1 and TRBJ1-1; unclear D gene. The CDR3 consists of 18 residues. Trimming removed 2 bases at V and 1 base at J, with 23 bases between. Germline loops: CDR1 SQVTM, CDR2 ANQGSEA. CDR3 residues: CSVEFRDVLPPKNTEAFF. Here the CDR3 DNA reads TGCAGCGTTGAATTCAGAGATGTCCTCCCCCCAAAGAACACTGAAGCTTTCTTT.

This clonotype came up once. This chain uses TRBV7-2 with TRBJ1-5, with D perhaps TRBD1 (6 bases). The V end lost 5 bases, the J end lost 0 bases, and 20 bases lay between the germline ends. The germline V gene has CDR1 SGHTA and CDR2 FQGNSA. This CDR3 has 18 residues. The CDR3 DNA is TGTGCCAGCAGCCCAGTCCCACAGGGACCTTATAGCAATCAGCCCCAGCATTTT. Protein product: CASSPVPQGPYSNQPQHF.

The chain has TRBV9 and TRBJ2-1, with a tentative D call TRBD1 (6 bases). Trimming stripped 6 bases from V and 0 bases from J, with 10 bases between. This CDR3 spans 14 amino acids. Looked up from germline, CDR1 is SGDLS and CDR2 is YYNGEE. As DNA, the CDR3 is TGTGCCAGCAACCAGGGGTTCTCCTACAATGAGCAGTTCTTC. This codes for CASNQGFSYNEQFF.

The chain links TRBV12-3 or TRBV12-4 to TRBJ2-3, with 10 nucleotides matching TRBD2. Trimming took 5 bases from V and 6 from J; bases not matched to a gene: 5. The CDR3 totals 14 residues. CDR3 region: CASSPPGLADTQYF. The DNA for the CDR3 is TGTGCCAGCAGTCCTCCGGGACTAGCGGATACGCAGTATTTT.